This note documents a single T cell receptor (beta chain) sequence. This record comes from a study of blood T cell repertoires in COVID-19. At the level of the study: The samples span acute and convalescent COVID-19 from the United States, Italy and Spain.

Germline V gene lookup returns CDR1 KGHSY and CDR2 FQNENV. Trimming removed 0 bases from V and 8 bases from J; junction bases left unmatched: 2. The CDR3 has 13 residues. Here immunoSEQ multiplex PCR was the method, and the copy in TCRdb shows in-frame clones only, minus some. This table has approximately 350,000 clones, roughly 80% appearing once. V usage is TRBV16 and J usage is TRBJ1-1; 8 bases agree with TRBD1. This clonotype was sampled from a woman in her forties or fifties who had recovered from COVID-19. The sequencing input was PBMCs or T cells enriched from blood (not recorded which). CDR3 sequence reads: CASSQSRTGEAFF. Here the CDR3 DNA reads TGTGCCAGCAGCCAATCGCGGACAGGGGAAGCTTTCTTT.